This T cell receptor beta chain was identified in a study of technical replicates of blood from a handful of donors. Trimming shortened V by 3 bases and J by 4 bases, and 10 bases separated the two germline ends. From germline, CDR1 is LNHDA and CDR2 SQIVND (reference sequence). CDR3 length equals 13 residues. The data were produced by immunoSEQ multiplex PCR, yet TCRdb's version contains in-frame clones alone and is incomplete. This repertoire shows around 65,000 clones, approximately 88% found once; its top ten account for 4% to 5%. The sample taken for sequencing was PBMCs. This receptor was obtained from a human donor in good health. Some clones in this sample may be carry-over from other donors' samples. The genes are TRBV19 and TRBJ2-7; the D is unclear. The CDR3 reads CASSILDGYEQYF. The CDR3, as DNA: TGTGCCAGTAGTATCCTCGACGGGTACGAGCAGTACTTC.